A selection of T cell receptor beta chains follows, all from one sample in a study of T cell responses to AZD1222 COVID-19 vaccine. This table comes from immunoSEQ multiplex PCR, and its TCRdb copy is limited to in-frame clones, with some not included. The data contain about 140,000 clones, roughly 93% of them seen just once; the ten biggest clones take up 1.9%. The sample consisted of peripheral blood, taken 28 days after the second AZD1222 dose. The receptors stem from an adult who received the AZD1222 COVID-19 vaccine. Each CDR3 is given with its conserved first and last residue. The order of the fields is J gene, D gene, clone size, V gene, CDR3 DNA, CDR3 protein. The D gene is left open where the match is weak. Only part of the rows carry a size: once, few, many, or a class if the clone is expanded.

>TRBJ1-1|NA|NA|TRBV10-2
TGCGCCAGCAGAGGTGGGGGTTACACTGAAGCTTTCTTT
CASRGGGYTEAFF
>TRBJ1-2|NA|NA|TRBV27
TGTGCCAGCAGTTCAGGACTCGGGGGCCATGGCTATGGCTACACCTTC
CASSSGLGGHGYGYTF
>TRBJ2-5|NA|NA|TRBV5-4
TGTGCCAGCAGCTTGAAGTGGGGCCAGGCCCTCGGAGAGACCCAGTACTTC
CASSLKWGQALGETQYF
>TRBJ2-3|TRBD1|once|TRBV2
TGTGCCAGCAGAGGGGGCGGAAACACAGATACGCAGTATTTT
CASRGGGNTDTQYF
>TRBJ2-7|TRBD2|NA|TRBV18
TGTGCCAGCTCACCGGGACTAGCGGGGGGCTACGAGCAGTACTTC
CASSPGLAGGYEQYF
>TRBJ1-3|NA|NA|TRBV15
TGTGCCACCAGCAGAACAGGGAAGGACACCATATATTTT
CATSRTGKDTIYF
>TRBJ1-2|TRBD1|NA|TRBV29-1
TGCAGCGTTACGTCAGGGGGAGATGGCTACACCTTC
CSVTSGGDGYTF
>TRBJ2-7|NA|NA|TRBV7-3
TGTGCCAGCAGCTTAGACTCCCCGGGACGGAGATCCTACGAGCAGTACTTC
CASSLDSPGRRSYEQYF
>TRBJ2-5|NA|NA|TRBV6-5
TGTGCCAGCAGTTATGGAGGGAATCAAGAGACCCAGTACTTC
CASSYGGNQETQYF
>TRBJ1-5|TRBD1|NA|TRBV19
TGTGCCAGTAGTATTATGGACAGGGGTAGCAATCAGCCCCAGCATTTT
CASSIMDRGSNQPQHF
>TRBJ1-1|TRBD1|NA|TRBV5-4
TGTGCCAGCAGCTGGGGACAGCAGAACACTGAAGCTTTCTTT
CASSWGQQNTEAFF
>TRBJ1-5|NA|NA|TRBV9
TGTGCCAGCAGCGGGGGGCCCACGGGGCAGCCCCAGCATTTT
CASSGGPTGQPQHF
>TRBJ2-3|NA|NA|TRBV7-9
TGTGCCATCAAGCAGGCAGATACGCAGTATTTT
CAIKQADTQYF
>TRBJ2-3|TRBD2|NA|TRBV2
TGTGCCAGCAGACCCTGGGCGGGGGATAGCACAGATACGCAGTATTTT
CASRPWAGDSTDTQYF
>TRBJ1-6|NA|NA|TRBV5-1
TGCGCCAGCAGCTTGGCCGGCCCCAGTTCGTATAATTCACCCCTCCACTTT
CASSLAGPSSYNSPLHF
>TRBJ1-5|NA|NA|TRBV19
TGTGCCAGTAGTTTCCTCAGGGGCAATCAGCCCCAGCATTTT
CASSFLRGNQPQHF
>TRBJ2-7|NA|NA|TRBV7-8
TGTGCCAGCAGCCCTCGGGGAGCGGGCGGGTACGAGCAGTACTTC
CASSPRGAGGYEQYF
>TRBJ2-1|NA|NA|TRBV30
TGTGCCTGGAGAAAAAGGGGGATCGCGCAGTTCTTC
CAWRKRGIAQFF
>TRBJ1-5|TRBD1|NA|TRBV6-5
TGTGCCAGCAGTCCTCGACAGGGACATCAGCCCCAGCATTTT
CASSPRQGHQPQHF
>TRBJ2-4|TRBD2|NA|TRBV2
TGTGCCAGCAGTCCTCTAGCGGGAGTAGGCAAAAACATTCAGTACTTC
CASSPLAGVGKNIQYF
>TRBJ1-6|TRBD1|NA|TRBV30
TGTGCCTGGAGTGTACAAGTGGGCAGGGGGCTCGGCTATAATTCACCCCTCCACTTT
CAWSVQVGRGLGYNSPLHF
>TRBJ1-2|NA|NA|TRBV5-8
TGTGCCAGCAGCGACAGACAAGAGGGCAACTATGGCTACACCTTC
CASSDRQEGNYGYTF
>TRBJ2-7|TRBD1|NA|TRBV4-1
TGCGCCAGCAGCCAAGATCGAGGGACAGCCTCCTACGAGCAGTACTTC
CASSQDRGTASYEQYF
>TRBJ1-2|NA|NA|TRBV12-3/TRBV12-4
TGTGCCAGCAGTTCCCGACTGGGTTATGGCTACACCTTC
CASSSRLGYGYTF
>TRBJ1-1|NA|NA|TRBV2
TGTGCCAGCGGACCCATTTCAGGCACTGAAGCTTTCTTT
CASGPISGTEAFF
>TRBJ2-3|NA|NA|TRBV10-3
TGTGCCATCAGTGAGTCATTGTCTAGCCTTTCTAGCACAGATACGCAGTATTTT
CAISESLSSLSSTDTQYF
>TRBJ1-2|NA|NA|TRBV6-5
TGTGCCAGCAGACGGGACAACGCTAACTATGGCTACACCTTC
CASRRDNANYGYTF
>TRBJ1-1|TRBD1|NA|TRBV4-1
TGCGCCAGCAGCCCACGACAGGGAAGGGACACTGAAGCTTTCTTT
CASSPRQGRDTEAFF
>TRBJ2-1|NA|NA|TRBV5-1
TGCGCCAGCAGTCACCCCAAAGGGGGGGAAACCTACAATGAGCAGTTCTTC
CASSHPKGGETYNEQFF
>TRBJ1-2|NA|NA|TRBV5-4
TGTGCCAGCAGCTTGGCAGGCGGGCCTAACTATGGCTACACCTTC
CASSLAGGPNYGYTF
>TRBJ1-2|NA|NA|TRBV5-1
TGCGCCAGCAGCTTCGCAGGGATTACTGGCTACACCTTC
CASSFAGITGYTF
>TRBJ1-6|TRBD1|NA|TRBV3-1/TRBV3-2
TGTGCCAGCAGCCGACAGGGGGATAATCCACCCCTCCACTTT
CASSRQGDNPPLHF
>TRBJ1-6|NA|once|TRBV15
TGTGCCGCGGGTGAGGGCCATAATTCACCCCTCCACTTT
CAAGEGHNSPLHF
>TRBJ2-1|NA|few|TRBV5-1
TGCGCCAGCAGCTTGGCTCTCCAGTACAATGAGCAGTTCTTC
CASSLALQYNEQFF
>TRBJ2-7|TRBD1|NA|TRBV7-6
TGTGCCAGCAGCTTAGCAGTACAGGGGGTCTACGAGCAGTACTTC
CASSLAVQGVYEQYF
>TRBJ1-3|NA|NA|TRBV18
TGTGCCAGCTCACCGGGTTACTCTGGAAACACCATATATTTT
CASSPGYSGNTIYF
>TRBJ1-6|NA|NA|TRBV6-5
TGTGCCAACTCCCCGAGCTCCTATAATTCACCCCTCCACTTT
CANSPSSYNSPLHF
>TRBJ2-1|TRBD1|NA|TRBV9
TGTGCCAGCAGCCCAGGGACAGGCATCGATGAGCAGTTCTTC
CASSPGTGIDEQFF
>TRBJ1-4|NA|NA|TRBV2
TGTGCCAGCAGTTTTGCCCACAGGGAAAAACTGTTTTTT
CASSFAHREKLFF
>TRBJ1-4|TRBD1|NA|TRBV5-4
TGTGCCAGCAGCTTTCAGACAGGGATTAATGAAAAACTGTTTTTT
CASSFQTGINEKLFF
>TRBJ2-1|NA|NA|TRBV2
TGTGCCAGCAGGTACCGGGCCAACAATGAGCAGTTCTTC
CASRYRANNEQFF
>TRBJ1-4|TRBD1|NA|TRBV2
TGTGCCAGCGCGGACAGGGATAATGAAAAACTGTTTTTT
CASADRDNEKLFF